This T cell receptor (beta chain) was retrieved from a study of CD8 T cells in Susac syndrome (dated by TCRdb to about 2019). Looking at the study overall: Repertoire sequencing was used to test whether CD8+ T cell activation and differentiation in Susac syndrome was antigen driven. Here is what the overall study found, with its caveats: The TCR sequencing and HLA analysis was acknowledged to have included a relatively small number of individuals.

About this clonotype itself: Its antigen has not been determined. Per-nucleotide qualities are absent, and no much larger clonotype sits a single base away.

High-throughput TCR beta sequencing profiled peripheral blood CD8+ and CD4+ T cells from healthy donors, Susac syndrome patients and multiple sclerosis patients. The healthy donors served as controls matched for age and sex. Bulk CD8+ and CD4+ T cells were purified magnetically by negative isolation, whereas CD8+ TEMRA cells were enriched by FACS. Blood was collected in EDTA tubes and processed within 24 hours, with PBMCs isolated through density gradient centrifugation. PBMCs destined for TCR sequencing were cryopreserved in liquid nitrogen and later thawed in a 37 °C water bath. Purity of sorted or isolated CD4+, CD8+ and CD8+ TEMRA cells was at least 90%. The cysteine opens and the phenylalanine closes a CDR3 of 13 amino acids. The DNA shown is the 39-base CDR3, in frame from base 1. Reading the germline V gene (reference sequence) gives CDR1 SEHNR and CDR2 FQNEAQ. The junction carries 10 bases between V and J, which are trimmed by 4 bases and 4 bases respectively.

RNA was extracted using the RNeasy kit, and roughly 0.45 to 1 ug of the RNA was reverse transcribed with random hexamers. TCR beta CDR3 regions were amplified with the immunoSEQ multiplex PCR assay covering 54 Vbeta and 13 Jbeta segments. PCR amplification bias was corrected using a synthetic template baseline for primer optimization and computational correction. The authors processed their data as follows. Reads were assigned to V, D and J genes according to IMGT and analyzed in immunoSEQ Analyzer, with only productive sequences retained. To calculate clonality, Shannon entropy was normalized by log2 of the number of productive unique sequences and then subtracted from one. Public and private clones were assessed among the 100 most prevalent clones of each patient and control. Clones were defined as Susac-specific when absent from the healthy and MS cohorts, from roughly 1,000 published viral clones and from other ImmuneACCESS disease sequences. TCRdb redid the processing of the public reads, applying fastp at Q25 and MiXCR, and retained in-frame beta chains. Here each entry gathers all rows of one CDR3 protein and keeps the most common genes and DNA. The V and J calls shown here were made by TCRdb, not taken from the authors' results. Here the sample has around 150,000 distinct CDR3 sequences; around 95% occur a single time. Roughly 0.14% of the sample is taken by the ten largest.

Sequencing input: CD4+ T cells from PBMCs. The chain was built from TRBV7-9 and TRBJ2-5; TRBD1 could be the D gene, as 5 bases match. The clonotype originates from a human donor in good health. The CDR3 region has the sequence CASSWGERETQYF. The DNA sequence is as follows: TGTGCCAGCAGCTGGGGCGAAAGAGAGACCCAGTACTTC. The CDR3, completed at both ends by the reference TRBV7-9 and TRBJ2-5 genes, gives the full variable domain DTGVSQNPRHKITKRGQNVTFRCDPISEHNRLYWYRQTLGQGPEFLTYFQNEAQLEKSRLLSDRFSAERPKGSFSTLEIQRTEQGDSAMYLCASSWGERETQYFGPGTRLLVL.